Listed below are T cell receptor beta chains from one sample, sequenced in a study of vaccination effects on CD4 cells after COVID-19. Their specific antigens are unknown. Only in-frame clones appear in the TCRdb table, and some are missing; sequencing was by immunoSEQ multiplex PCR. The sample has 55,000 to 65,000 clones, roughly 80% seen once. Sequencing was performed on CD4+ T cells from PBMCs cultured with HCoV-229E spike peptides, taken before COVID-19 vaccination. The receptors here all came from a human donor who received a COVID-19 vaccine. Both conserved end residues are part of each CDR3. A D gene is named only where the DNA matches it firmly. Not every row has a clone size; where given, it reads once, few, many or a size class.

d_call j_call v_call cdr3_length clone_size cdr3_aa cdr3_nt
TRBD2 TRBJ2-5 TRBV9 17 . CASSENPGTSGEETQYF TGTGCCAGCAGCGAAAACCCAGGGACTAGCGGGGAAGAGACCCAGTACTTC
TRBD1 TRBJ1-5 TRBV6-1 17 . CASSETDRGGSNQPQHF TGTGCCAGCAGTGAAACGGACAGGGGAGGAAGCAATCAGCCCCAGCATTTT
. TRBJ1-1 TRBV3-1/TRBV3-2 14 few CASSQGRGHTEAFF TGTGCCAGCAGCCAAGGCAGGGGCCACACTGAAGCTTTCTTT
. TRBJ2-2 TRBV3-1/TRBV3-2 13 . CASSLRGTGELFF TGTGCCAGCAGCCTTCGGGGGACCGGGGAGCTGTTTTTT
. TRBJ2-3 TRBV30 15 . CAWSVMRTSTDTQYF TGTGCCTGGAGTGTAATGAGGACTAGCACAGATACGCAGTATTTT
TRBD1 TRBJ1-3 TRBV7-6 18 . CASSLTGTGFHSGNTIYF TGTGCCAGCAGCTTAACCGGGACAGGGTTCCACTCTGGAAACACCATATATTTT
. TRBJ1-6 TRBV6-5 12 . CASQGRNSPLHF TGTGCCAGCCAGGGTAGGAATTCACCCCTCCACTTT
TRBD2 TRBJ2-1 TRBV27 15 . CASNLAGATYNEQFF TGTGCCAGCAACTTAGCGGGGGCCACCTACAATGAGCAGTTCTTC
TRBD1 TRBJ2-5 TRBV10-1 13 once CASSAGGQETQYF TGCGCCAGCAGCGCAGGGGGACAAGAGACCCAGTACTTC
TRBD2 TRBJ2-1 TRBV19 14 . CASSIPLAGGRKFF TGTGCCAGTAGTATACCGCTAGCGGGGGGCCGGAAGTTCTTC
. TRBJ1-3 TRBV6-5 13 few CASKLAPGNTIYF TGTGCCAGCAAACTGGCCCCTGGAAACACCATATATTTT
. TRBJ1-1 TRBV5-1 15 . CASSSGVGKNTEAFF TGCGCCAGCAGCTCGGGGGTCGGGAAGAACACTGAAGCTTTCTTT
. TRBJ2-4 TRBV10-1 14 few CASSVGGEGSIQYF TGCGCCAGCAGTGTTGGGGGCGAGGGCAGCATTCAGTACTTC
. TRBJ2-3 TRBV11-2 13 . CASSLGGTDTQYF TGTGCCAGCAGCCTCGGGGGCACAGATACGCAGTATTTT
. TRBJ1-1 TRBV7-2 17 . CASSSKVGGAGNTEAFF TGTGCCAGCAGCTCCAAGGTCGGGGGCGCGGGGAACACTGAAGCTTTCTTT
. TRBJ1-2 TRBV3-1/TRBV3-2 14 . CASSYLDQGYGYTF TGTGCCAGCAGCTACCTGGATCAGGGATATGGCTACACCTTC
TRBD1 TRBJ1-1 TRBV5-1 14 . CASSDGQGESEAFF TGCGCCAGCAGCGACGGACAGGGTGAATCTGAAGCTTTCTTT
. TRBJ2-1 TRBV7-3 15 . CASSLQGALYNEQFF TGTGCCAGCAGCTTACAGGGTGCCCTATACAATGAGCAGTTCTTC
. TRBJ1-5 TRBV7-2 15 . CASSFQGRLGQPQHF TGTGCCAGCAGCTTTCAGGGAAGGTTAGGTCAGCCCCAGCATTTT
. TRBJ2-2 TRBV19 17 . CASSIIGTGGGTGELFF TGTGCCAGTAGTATAATAGGGACCGGAGGAGGCACCGGGGAGCTGTTTTTT
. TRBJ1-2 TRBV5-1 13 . CASGRSGEGGYTF TGCGCCAGCGGACGGAGTGGTGAGGGCGGCTACACCTTC
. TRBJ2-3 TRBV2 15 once CASSSRVGLADTQYF TGTGCCAGCAGTTCACGCGTGGGACTCGCAGATACGCAGTATTTT
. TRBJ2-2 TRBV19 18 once CASSIRGLSVTSTGELFF TGTGCCAGTAGTATTAGAGGACTATCCGTAACCTCTACCGGGGAGCTGTTTTTT
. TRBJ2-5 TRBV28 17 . CASTRGGRFRGQETQYF TGTGCCAGCACCCGGGGCGGACGGTTCAGAGGTCAAGAGACCCAGTACTTC
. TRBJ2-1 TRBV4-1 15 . CASSPETALAGEQFF TGCGCCAGCAGCCCCGAAACGGCGCTAGCCGGTGAGCAGTTCTTC
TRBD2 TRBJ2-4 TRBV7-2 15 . CASSLVASGEDIQYF TGTGCCAGCAGCTTAGTCGCTAGCGGGGAGGACATTCAGTACTTC
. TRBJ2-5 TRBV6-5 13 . CASRWDIGETQYF TGTGCCAGCAGATGGGACATAGGAGAGACCCAGTACTTC
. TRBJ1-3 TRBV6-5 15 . CASSSAGADGNTIYF TGTGCCAGCTCCAGCGCAGGGGCCGACGGAAACACCATATATTTT
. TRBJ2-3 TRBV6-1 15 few CASSEGGGPGDTQYF TGTGCCAGCAGTGAAGGTGGCGGGCCAGGGGATACGCAGTATTTT
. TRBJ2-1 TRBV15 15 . CATSRGAGSYNEQFF TGTGCCACCAGCAGAGGCGCGGGGTCCTACAATGAGCAGTTCTTC
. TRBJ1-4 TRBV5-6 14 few CASGTGRSNEKLFF TGTGCCAGCGGAACAGGGCGGAGTAATGAAAAACTGTTTTTT
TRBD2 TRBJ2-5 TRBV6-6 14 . CASRLAGGGETQYF TGTGCCAGCAGGCTAGCGGGGGGAGGAGAGACCCAGTACTTC
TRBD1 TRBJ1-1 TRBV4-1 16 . CASSQDPGQGPWGAFF TGCGCCAGCAGCCAAGACCCGGGACAGGGCCCCTGGGGAGCTTTCTTT
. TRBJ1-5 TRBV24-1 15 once CATSDRYRENQPQHF TGTGCCACCAGTGATCGATACAGGGAGAATCAGCCCCAGCATTTT
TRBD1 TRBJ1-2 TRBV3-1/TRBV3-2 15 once CASSHLGQGNFGYTF TGTGCCAGCAGCCATCTGGGACAGGGAAACTTTGGCTACACCTTC
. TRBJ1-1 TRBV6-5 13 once CASTQASGTEAFF TGTGCCAGCACCCAGGCCTCCGGGACTGAAGCTTTCTTT
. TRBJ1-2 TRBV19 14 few CASSITGGAAGYTF TGTGCCAGTAGTATCACGGGGGGCGCGGCTGGCTACACCTTC
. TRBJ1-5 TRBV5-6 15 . CASSLRGVGNQPQHF TGTGCCAGCAGCTTGAGGGGTGTGGGAAATCAGCCCCAGCATTTT
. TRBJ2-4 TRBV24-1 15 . CATSDSGLAKNIQYF TGTGCCACCAGTGATTCAGGCCTAGCCAAAAACATTCAGTACTTC
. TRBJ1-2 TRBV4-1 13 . CASSQGANYGYTF TGCGCCAGCAGCCAAGGGGCGAACTATGGCTACACCTTC
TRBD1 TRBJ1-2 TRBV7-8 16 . CASSLARSRGVSGYTF TGTGCCAGCAGCTTAGCGCGATCCAGGGGGGTTAGTGGCTACACCTTC
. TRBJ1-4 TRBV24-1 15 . CATSETTGMGEKLFF TGTGCCACCAGTGAGACCACAGGGATGGGTGAAAAACTGTTTTTT
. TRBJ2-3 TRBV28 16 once CASSQAGASTSDTQYF TGTGCCAGCAGTCAGGCGGGGGCTTCTACATCAGATACGCAGTATTTT
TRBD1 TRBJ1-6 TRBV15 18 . CATSRGVLGTESNSPLHF TGTGCCACCAGCAGAGGGGTACTTGGGACAGAAAGTAATTCACCCCTCCACTTT